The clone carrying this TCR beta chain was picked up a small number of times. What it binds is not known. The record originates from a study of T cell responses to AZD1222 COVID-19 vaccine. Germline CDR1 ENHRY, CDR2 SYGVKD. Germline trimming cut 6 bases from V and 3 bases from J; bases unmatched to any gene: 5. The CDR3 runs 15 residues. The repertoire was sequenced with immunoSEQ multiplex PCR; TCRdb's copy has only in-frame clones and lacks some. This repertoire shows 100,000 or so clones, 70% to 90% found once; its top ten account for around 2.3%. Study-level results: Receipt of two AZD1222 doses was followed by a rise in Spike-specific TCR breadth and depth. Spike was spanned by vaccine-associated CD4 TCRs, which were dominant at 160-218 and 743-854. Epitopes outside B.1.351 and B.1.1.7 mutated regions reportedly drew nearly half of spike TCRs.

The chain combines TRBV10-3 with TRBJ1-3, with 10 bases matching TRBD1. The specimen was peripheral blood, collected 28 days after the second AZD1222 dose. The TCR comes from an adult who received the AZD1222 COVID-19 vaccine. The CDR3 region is CAIRAGQGLGNTIYF. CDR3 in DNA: TGTGCCATCAGAGCGGGACAGGGGCTTGGAAACACCATATATTTT.